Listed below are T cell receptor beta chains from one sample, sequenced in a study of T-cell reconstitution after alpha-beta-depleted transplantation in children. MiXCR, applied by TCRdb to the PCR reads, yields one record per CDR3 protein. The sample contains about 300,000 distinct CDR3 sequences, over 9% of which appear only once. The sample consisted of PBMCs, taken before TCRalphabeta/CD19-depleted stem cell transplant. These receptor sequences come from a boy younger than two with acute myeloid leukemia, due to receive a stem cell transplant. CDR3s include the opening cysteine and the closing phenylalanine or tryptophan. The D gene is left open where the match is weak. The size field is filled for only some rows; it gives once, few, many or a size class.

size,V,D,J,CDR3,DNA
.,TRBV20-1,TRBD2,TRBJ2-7,CSAGGAGYEQYF,TGCAGTGCGGGAGGGGCGGGCTACGAGCAGTACTTC
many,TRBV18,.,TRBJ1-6,CASSPGNSPLHF,TGTGCCAGCTCACCGGGAAATTCACCCCTCCACTTT
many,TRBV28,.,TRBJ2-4,CASSLGDNPAKDIQYF,TGTGCCAGCAGTTTGGGGGACAATCCAGCAAAAGACATTCAGTACTTC
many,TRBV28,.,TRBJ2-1,CASSPGAFSSYNEQFF,TGTGCCAGCAGTCCCGGGGCGTTTAGCTCCTACAATGAGCAGTTCTTC
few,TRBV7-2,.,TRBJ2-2,CASSPLGVDTGELFF,TGTGCCAGCAGCCCATTGGGGGTTGACACCGGGGAGCTGTTTTTT
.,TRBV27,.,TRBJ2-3,CASSLRGATDTQYF,TGTGCCAGCAGTTTACGCGGGGCCACAGATACGCAGTATTTT
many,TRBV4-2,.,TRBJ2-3,CASSQEYPDTQYF,TGTGCCAGCAGCCAAGAATACCCAGATACGCAGTATTTT
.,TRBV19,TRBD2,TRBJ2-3,CASRVAGGDTQYF,TGTGCCAGTAGGGTAGCGGGAGGAGATACGCAGTATTTT
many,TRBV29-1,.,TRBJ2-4,CSVSGLNIQYF,TGCAGCGTTTCTGGACTTAACATTCAGTACTTC
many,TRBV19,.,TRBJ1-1,CASGFTSGTTEAFF,TGTGCCAGTGGATTCACTTCAGGGACCACTGAAGCTTTCTTT
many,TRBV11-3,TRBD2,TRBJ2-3,CASSLVGGGGRPLSTDTQYF,TGTGCCAGCAGCTTAGTGGGGGGGGGCGGGAGGCCCCTATCCACAGATACGCAGTATTTT
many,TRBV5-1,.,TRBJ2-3,CASSLELSFSTDTQYF,TGCGCCAGCAGCTTGGAATTGAGTTTCAGCACAGATACGCAGTATTTT
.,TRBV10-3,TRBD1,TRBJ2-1,CAISGGGNRNNEQFF,TGTGCCATCAGTGGAGGGGGCAATAGGAACAATGAGCAGTTCTTC
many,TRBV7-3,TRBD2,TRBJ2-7,CASSPSGGSSYEQYF,TGTGCCAGCAGCCCTAGCGGGGGGTCCTCCTACGAGCAGTACTTC
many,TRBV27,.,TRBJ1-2,CASSPGGGIDGYTF,TGTGCCAGCAGTCCGGGAGGGGGAATAGATGGCTACACCTTC
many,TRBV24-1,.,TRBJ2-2,CATSESGRSGELFF,TGTGCCACCAGTGAATCGGGACGAAGCGGGGAGCTGTTTTTT
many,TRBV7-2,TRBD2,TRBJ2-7,CASSSWGGRVYEQYF,TGTGCCAGCAGCTCGTGGGGCGGGAGGGTTTACGAGCAGTACTTC
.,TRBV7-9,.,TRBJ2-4,CASSPRERGKNIQYF,TGTGCCAGCAGCCCGAGAGAGAGGGGCAAAAACATTCAGTACTTC
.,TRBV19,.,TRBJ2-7,CASSIRVQREQYF,TGTGCCAGTAGTATCCGGGTCCAGCGGGAGCAGTACTTC
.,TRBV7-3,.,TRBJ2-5,CASSWTPEETQYF,TGTGCCAGCAGTTGGACTCCTGAGGAGACCCAGTACTTC
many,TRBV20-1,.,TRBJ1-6,CSARDKGLRDNSPLHF,TGCAGTGCTAGAGATAAAGGGTTAAGGGATAATTCACCCCTCCACTTT
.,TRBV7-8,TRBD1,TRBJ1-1,CASSLFTGQFSATEAFF,TGTGCCAGCAGCTTATTTACGGGACAGTTCTCAGCCACTGAAGCTTTCTTT
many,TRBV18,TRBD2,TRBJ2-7,CASSPPVPGLAGVTEQYF,TGTGCCAGCTCACCACCGGTCCCGGGACTAGCGGGAGTAACCGAGCAGTACTTC
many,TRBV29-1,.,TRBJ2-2,CSVERGTGELFF,TGCAGCGTTGAAAGGGGGACCGGGGAGCTGTTTTTT
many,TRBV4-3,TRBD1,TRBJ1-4,CASSQGAGGYEKLFF,TGCGCCAGCAGCCAAGGCGCAGGGGGTTACGAAAAACTGTTTTTT
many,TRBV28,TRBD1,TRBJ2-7,CASRRGTGTYEQYF,TGTGCCAGCAGGAGGGGGACAGGGACCTACGAGCAGTACTTC
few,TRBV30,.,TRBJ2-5,CAWSVRRSETQYF,TGTGCCTGGAGTGTACGGCGTTCGGAGACCCAGTACTTC
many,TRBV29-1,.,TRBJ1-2,CSGNTGSYGYTF,TGCAGCGGTAATACAGGCAGCTATGGCTACACCTTC
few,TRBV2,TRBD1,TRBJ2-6,CACSEARGTGGRSGANVLTF,TGTGCTTGCAGTGAAGCCCGAGGGACAGGGGGCAGGTCTGGGGCCAACGTCCTGACTTTC
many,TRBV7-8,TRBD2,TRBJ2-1,CASSFRGGLAGNNEQFF,TGTGCCAGCAGCTTTCGGGGAGGGCTAGCGGGAAACAATGAGCAGTTCTTC
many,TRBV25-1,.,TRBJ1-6,CASSPVRGSPLHF,TGTGCCAGCAGCCCCGTGAGGGGGTCACCCCTCCACTTT
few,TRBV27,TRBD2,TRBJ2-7,CASSLLGGTSGSYEQYF,TGTGCCAGCAGTTTATTAGGCGGGACTAGCGGGAGCTACGAGCAGTACTTC
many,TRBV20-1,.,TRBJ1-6,CSASHPGGTLHF,TGCAGTGCTAGTCATCCGGGGGGGACCCTCCACTTT
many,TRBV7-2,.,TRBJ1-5,CASSQGWNQPQHF,TGTGCCAGCTCCCAGGGGTGGAATCAGCCCCAGCATTTT
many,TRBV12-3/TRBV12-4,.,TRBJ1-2,CASSLHTF,TGTGCCAGCAGCCTCCACACCTTC
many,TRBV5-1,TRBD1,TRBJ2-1,CASSSGGTGYYNEQFF,TGCGCCAGCAGCTCGGGCGGGACAGGTTACTACAATGAGCAGTTCTTC
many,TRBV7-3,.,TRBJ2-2,CASRQQGAIGELFF,TGTGCCAGCAGACAACAGGGTGCAATCGGGGAGCTGTTTTTT
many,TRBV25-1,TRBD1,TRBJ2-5,CASSDWGQGEETQYF,TGTGCCAGCAGTGATTGGGGACAGGGCGAGGAGACCCAGTACTTC
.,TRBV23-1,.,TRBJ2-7,CAPVMAEGGPYEQYF,TGCGCGCCAGTCATGGCGGAGGGAGGACCCTACGAGCAGTACTTC
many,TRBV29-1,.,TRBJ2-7,CSVVKRGSEQYF,TGCAGCGTTGTTAAGAGAGGCTCCGAGCAGTACTTC
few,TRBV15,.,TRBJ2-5,CATSREDRLQETQYF,TGTGCCACCAGCAGAGAAGACAGACTCCAAGAGACCCAGTACTTC
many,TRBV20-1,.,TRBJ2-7,CSARDRVSSYEQYF,TGCAGTGCTAGAGACAGGGTTAGCTCCTACGAGCAGTACTTC
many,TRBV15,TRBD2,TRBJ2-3,CATSYLAGEDTQYF,TGTGCCACCAGTTATCTAGCGGGTGAAGATACGCAGTATTTT
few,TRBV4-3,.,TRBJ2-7,CASSQDWAGYEQYF,TGCGCCAGCAGCCAAGATTGGGCGGGATACGAGCAGTACTTC
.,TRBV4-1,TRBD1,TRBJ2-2,CAGSQGTGRAGELFF,TGCGCCGGCAGCCAAGGGACAGGGCGAGCCGGGGAGCTGTTTTTT
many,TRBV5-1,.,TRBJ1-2,CASSLTLDGPLYGYTF,TGCGCCAGCAGCTTGACGCTCGATGGTCCCCTCTATGGCTACACCTTC
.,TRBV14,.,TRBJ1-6,CASSQETYNSPLHF,TGTGCCAGCAGCCAGGAGACATATAATTCACCCCTCCACTTT
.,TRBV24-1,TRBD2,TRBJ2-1,CATSDLPGLGSYNEQFF,TGTGCCACCAGTGATTTGCCGGGACTAGGCTCCTACAATGAGCAGTTCTTC
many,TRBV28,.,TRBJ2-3,CASSYGDTQYF,TGTGCCAGCAGCTACGGGGATACGCAGTATTTT
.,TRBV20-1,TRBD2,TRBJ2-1,CSARERGGYNEQFF,TGCAGTGCTAGAGAACGGGGGGGATACAATGAGCAGTTCTTC
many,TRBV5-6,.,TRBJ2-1,CASRAGLGSYNEQFF,TGTGCCAGCAGGGCAGGGTTGGGCTCCTACAATGAGCAGTTCTTC
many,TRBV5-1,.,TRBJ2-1,CASRGTASYNEQFF,TGCGCCAGCCGGGGAACCGCTTCCTACAATGAGCAGTTCTTC
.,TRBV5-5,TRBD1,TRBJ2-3,CASSAPGTGGTDTQYF,TGTGCCAGCAGCGCACCCGGGACAGGGGGCACAGATACGCAGTATTTT